This T cell receptor (beta chain) originates from a study of blood T cell repertoires in COVID-19. In the study overall: Acute-phase and convalescent COVID-19 samples originated in the United States, Italy and Spain.

There are a few counts of this clone. Study processing details: Scientists estimated how many nucleated cells there were by amplifying reference gene primers. Sequenced by immunoSEQ multiplex PCR; TCRdb stores in-frame clones only, minus some. V and J calls and clone size are copied from that table; D and trimming were computed from the DNA. The sample gives 200,000 to 250,000 clones, almost 85% of which show up once; more than 2% is in the top ten. With V trimmed by 4 bases and J by 2 bases, 6 bases remained unmatched. CDR1 is LGHDT and CDR2 is YNNKEL in the germline V gene (reference sequence). The CDR3 loop spans 15 amino acids.

The V call is TRBV3-1 (or the pseudogene TRBV3-2), the J call TRBJ1-1; 8 nucleotides match TRBD1. This TCR came from a woman in her seventies with COVID-19, enrolled during active disease. Sample: peripheral blood. CDR3 in DNA: TGTGCCAGCAGCCCACCGACAGGGGCAAACACTGAAGCTTTCTTT. Protein: CASSPPTGANTEAFF.